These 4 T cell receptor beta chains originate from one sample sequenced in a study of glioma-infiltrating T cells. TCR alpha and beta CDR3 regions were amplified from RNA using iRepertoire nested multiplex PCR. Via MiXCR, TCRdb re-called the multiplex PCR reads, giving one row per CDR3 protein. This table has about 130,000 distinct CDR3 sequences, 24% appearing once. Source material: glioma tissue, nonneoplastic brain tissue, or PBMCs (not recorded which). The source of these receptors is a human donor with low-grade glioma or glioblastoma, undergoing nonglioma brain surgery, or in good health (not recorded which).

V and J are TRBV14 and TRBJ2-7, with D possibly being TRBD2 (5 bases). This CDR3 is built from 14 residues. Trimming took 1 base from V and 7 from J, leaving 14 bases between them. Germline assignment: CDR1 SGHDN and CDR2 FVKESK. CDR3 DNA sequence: TGTGCCAGCAGCCAAGGGCCAGCGGTGGGTGAGCAGTACGTC. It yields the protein CASSQGPAVGEQYV.

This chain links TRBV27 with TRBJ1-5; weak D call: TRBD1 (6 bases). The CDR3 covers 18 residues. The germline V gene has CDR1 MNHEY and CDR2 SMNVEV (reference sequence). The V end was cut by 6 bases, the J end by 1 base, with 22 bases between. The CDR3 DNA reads TGTGCCAGCAGGGGGGGAGGTCTGGGGGCTGGAAGCAATCAGCCCCAGCATTTT. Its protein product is CASRGGGLGAGSNQPQHF.

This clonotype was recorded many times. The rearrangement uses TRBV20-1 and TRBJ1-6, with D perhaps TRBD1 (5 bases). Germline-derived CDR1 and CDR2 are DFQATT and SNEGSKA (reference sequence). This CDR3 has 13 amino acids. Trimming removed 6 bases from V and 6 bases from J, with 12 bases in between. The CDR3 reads CSASGTVNSPLHF. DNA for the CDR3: TGCAGTGCCTCCGGGACGGTTAATTCACCCCTCCACTTT.

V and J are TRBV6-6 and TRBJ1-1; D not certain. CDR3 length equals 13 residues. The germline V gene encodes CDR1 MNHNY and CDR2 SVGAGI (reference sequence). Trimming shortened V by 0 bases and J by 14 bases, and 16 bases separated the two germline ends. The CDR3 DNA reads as TGTGCCAGCAGTTACTCGCAGTTCACTGAATCCTTCTTT. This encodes CASSYSQFTESFF.